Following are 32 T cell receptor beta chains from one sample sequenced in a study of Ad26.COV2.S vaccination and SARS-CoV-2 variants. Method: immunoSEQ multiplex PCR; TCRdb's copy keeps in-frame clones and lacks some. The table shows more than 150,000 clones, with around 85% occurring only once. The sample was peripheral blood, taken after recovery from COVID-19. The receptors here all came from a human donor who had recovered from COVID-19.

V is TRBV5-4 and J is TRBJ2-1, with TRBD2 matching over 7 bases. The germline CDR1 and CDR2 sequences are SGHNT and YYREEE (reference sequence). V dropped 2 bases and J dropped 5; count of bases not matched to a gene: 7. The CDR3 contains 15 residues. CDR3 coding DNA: TGTGCCAGCAGCTTAGCTAGCGGATCACACAATGAGCAGTTCTTC. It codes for CASSLASGSHNEQFF.

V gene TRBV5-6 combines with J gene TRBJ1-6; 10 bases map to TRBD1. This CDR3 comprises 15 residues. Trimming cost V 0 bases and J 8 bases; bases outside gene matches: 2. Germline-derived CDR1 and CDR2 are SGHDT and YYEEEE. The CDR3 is CASSLETGGDSPLHF. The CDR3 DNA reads TGTGCCAGCAGCTTGGAGACAGGGGGCGATTCACCCCTCCACTTT.

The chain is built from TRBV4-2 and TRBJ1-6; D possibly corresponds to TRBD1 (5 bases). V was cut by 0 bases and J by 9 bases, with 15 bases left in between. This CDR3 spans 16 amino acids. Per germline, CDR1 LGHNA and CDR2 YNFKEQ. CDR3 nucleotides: TGTGCCAGCAGCCAAGATGACCAGGGTGGGCTTTCACCCCTCCACTTT. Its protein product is CASSQDDQGGLSPLHF.

Here the CDR3 DNA reads TGCAGTGCCTCAACGGAGACCCAGTACTTC. This encodes CSASTETQYF. The V and J genes are TRBV20-1 and TRBJ2-5; the D is unclear. CDR3 size: 10 residues. Trimming left V 6 bases short and J 5 bases short, with 7 bases between. From germline, CDR1 is DFQATT and CDR2 SNEGSKA (reference sequence).

CDR3 sequence: CASSQERTGIIYEQYF. The CDR3 DNA reads TGTGCCAGCAGCCAAGAACGGACAGGGATTATCTACGAGCAGTACTTC. The chain links TRBV3-1 (or the pseudogene TRBV3-2) to TRBJ2-7, with 8 positions matching TRBD1. V trimming: 0 bases; J trimming: 3 bases; junction bases outside the gene matches: 7. Germline V gene lookup returns CDR1 LGHDT and CDR2 YNNKEL (reference sequence). The CDR3 has 16 residues.

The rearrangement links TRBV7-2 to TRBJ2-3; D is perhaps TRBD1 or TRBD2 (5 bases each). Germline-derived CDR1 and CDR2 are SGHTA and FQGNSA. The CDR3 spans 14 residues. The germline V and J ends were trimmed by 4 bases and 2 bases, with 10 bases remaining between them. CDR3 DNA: TGTGCCAGCAGCTCCCCTGGGACCACAGATACGCAGTATTTT. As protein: CASSSPGTTDTQYF.

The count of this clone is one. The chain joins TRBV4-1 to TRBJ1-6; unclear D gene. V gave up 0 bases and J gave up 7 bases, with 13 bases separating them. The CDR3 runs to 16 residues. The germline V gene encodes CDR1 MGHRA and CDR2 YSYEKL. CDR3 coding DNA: TGCGCCAGCAGCCAAGAAGCAAGTTTGGGGAATTCACCCCTCCACTTT. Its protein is CASSQEASLGNSPLHF.

The CDR3 nucleotides read TGTGCCAGCAGCAGGACTAGACCCCCCGATGAGCAGTTCTTC. Protein sequence: CASSRTRPPDEQFF. The chain links TRBV7-3 to TRBJ2-1; 7 nucleotides align to TRBD2. V lost 5 bases, J lost 8 bases, and 9 bases stayed unmatched. The length of the CDR3 is 14 residues. CDR1 is SGHTA and CDR2 is FQGTGA in the germline V gene. Supplemented by reference TRBV7-3 and TRBJ2-1, the full variable domain reads GAGVSQTPSNKVTEKGKYVELRCDPISGHTALYWYRQSLGQGPEFLIYFQGTGAADDSGLPNDRFFAVRPEGSVSTLKIQRTERGDSAVYLCASSRTRPPDEQFFGPGTRLTVL.

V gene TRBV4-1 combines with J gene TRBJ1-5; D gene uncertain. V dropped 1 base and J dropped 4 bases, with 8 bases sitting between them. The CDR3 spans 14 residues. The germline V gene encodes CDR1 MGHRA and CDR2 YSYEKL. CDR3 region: CASSQVGGNQPQHF. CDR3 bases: TGCGCCAGCAGCCAAGTGGGAGGTAATCAGCCCCAGCATTTT.

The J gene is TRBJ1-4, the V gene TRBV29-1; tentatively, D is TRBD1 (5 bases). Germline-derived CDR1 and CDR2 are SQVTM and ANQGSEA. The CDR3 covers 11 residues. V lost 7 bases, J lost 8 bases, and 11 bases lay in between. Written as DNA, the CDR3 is TGCAGCGCCGAAAAGGGGGAAAAACTGTTTTTT. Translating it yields CSAEKGEKLFF.

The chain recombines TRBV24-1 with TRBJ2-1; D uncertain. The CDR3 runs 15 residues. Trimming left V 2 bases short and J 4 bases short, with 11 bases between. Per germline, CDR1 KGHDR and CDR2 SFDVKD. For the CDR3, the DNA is TGTGCCACCAGTGATTCCGGAGTGATTTACAATGAGCAGTTCTTC. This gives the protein CATSDSGVIYNEQFF.

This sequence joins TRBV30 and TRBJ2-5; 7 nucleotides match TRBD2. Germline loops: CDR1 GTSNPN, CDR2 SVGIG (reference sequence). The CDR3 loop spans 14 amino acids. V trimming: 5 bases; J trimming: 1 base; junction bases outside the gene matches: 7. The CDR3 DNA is TGTGCCTGGGCTCATGGGGGGGTCCAAGAGACCCAGTACTTC. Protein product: CAWAHGGVQETQYF.

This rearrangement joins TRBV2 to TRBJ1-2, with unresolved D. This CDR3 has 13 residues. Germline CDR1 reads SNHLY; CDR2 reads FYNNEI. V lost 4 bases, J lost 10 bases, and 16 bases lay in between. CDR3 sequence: CASSGPQGLNYTF. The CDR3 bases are TGTGCCAGCAGTGGCCCGCAAGGGCTGAACTACACCTTC.

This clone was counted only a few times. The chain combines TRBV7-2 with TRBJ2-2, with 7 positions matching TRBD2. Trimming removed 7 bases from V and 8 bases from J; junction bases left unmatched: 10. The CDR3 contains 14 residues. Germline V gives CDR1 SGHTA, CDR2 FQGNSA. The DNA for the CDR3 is TGTGCCAGCACCGTACCGGGGGGAGGTGGGGAGCTGTTTTTT. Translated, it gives CASTVPGGGGELFF.

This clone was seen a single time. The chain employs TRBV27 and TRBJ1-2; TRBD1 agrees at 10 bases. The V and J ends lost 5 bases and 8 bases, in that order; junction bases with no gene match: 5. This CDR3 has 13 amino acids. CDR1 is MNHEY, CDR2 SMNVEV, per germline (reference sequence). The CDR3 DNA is TGTGCCAGCAGTCGGACAGGGGGTAACGGCTACACCTTC. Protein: CASSRTGGNGYTF.

CDR3 residues: CASIVTGGDGYTF. DNA of the CDR3: TGTGCCAGCATCGTCACAGGGGGCGATGGCTACACCTTC. The chain is built from TRBV7-3 and TRBJ1-2; TRBD1 matches at 9 bases. Germline CDR1 and CDR2: SGHTA and FQGTGA. V lost 7 bases, J lost 6 bases, and 6 bases stayed unmatched. The CDR3 contains 13 residues. Combining the CDR3 with reference TRBV7-3 and TRBJ1-2 gives the whole variable domain GAGVSQTPSNKVTEKGKYVELRCDPISGHTALYWYRQSLGQGPEFLIYFQGTGAADDSGLPNDRFFAVRPEGSVSTLKIQRTERGDSAVYLCASIVTGGDGYTFGSGTRLTVV.

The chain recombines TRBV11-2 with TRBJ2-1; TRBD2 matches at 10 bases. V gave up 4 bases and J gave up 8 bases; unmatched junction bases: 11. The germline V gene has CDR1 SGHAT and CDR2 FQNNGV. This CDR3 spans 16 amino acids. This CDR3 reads CASSWLAGAVVDEQFF. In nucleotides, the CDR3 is TGTGCCAGCAGCTGGCTAGCGGGAGCTGTGGTCGATGAGCAGTTCTTC.

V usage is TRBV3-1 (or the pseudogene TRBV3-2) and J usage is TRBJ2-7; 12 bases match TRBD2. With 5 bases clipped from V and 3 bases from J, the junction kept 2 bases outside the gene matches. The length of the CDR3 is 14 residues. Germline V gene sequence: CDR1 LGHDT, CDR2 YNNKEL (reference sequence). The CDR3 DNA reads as TGTGCCAGCAGCGCGGGACTAGCGGGCTACGAGCAGTACTTC. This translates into CASSAGLAGYEQYF.

The CDR3 loop is CASSVAAGLNTGELFF. CDR3 sequence (DNA): TGTGCCAGCAGCGTAGCGGCGGGGCTGAACACCGGGGAGCTGTTTTTT. The genes are TRBV9 and TRBJ2-2; D perhaps matches TRBD2 (6 bases). The CDR3 length is 16 residues. The V gene's germline CDR1 is SGDLS and CDR2 YYNGEE. V was pared by 0 bases and J by 1 base, with 10 bases between.

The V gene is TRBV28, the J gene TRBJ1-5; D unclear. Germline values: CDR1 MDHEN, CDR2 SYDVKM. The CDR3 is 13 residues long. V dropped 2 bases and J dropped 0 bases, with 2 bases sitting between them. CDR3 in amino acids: CASSLNSNQPQHF. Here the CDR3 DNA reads TGTGCCAGCAGTTTAAATAGCAATCAGCCCCAGCATTTT.

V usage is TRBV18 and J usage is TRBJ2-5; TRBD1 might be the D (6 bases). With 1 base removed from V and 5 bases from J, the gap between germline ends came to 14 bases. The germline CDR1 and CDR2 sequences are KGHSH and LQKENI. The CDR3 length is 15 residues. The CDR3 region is CASSPLQGGRETQYF. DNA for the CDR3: TGTGCCAGCTCACCACTTCAAGGGGGACGGGAGACCCAGTACTTC.

The CDR3 DNA follows: TGTGCCAGCAGCTTAGCGGGGTCTTCTGGAAACACCATATATTTT. Translation: CASSLAGSSGNTIYF. The rearrangement joins TRBV7-9 to TRBJ1-3; no clear D. Germline V gene sequence: CDR1 SEHNR, CDR2 FQNEAQ (reference sequence). Trimming pared 0 bases from V and 1 base from J, leaving 7 bases between. This CDR3 region has 15 residues. Supplemented by reference TRBV7-9 and TRBJ1-3, the full variable domain reads DTGVSQNPRHKITKRGQNVTFRCDPISEHNRLYWYRQTLGQGPEFLTYFQNEAQLEKSRLLSDRFSAERPKGSFSTLEIQRTEQGDSAMYLCASSLAGSSGNTIYFGEGSWLTVV.

The CDR3 here is CASSFGAANTEAFF. CDR3 DNA: TGTGCCAGCAGCTTTGGGGCGGCGAACACTGAAGCTTTCTTT. This chain joins TRBV5-5 and TRBJ1-1; perhaps TRBD1 as D (5 bases). The CDR3 length is 14 residues. Trimming pared 2 bases from V and 1 base from J, leaving 9 bases between. Germline CDR1 is SGHKS and CDR2 is YYEKEE (reference sequence).

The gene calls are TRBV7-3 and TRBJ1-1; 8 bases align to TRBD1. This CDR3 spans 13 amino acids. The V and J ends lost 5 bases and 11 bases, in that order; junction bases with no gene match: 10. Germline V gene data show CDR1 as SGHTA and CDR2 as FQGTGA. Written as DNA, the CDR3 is TGTGCCAGCAGCCCGGACAGGGATGGGGAGGCTTTCTTT. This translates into CASSPDRDGEAFF. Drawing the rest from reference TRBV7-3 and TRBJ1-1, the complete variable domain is GAGVSQTPSNKVTEKGKYVELRCDPISGHTALYWYRQSLGQGPEFLIYFQGTGAADDSGLPNDRFFAVRPEGSVSTLKIQRTERGDSAVYLCASSPDRDGEAFFGQGTRLTVV.

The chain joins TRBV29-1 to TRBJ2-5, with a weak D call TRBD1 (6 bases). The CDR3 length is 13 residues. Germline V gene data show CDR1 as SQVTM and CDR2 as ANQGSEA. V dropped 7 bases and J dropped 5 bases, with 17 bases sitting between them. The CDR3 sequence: CSARGGHWETQYF. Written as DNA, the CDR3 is TGCAGCGCCCGAGGGGGTCACTGGGAGACCCAGTACTTC.

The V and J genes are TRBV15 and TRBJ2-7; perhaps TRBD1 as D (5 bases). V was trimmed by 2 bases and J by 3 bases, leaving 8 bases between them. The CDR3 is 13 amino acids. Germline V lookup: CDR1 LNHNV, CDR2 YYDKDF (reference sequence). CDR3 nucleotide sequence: TGTGCCACCAGCAGAAAAGGGGTCTACGAGCAGTACTTC. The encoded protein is CATSRKGVYEQYF.

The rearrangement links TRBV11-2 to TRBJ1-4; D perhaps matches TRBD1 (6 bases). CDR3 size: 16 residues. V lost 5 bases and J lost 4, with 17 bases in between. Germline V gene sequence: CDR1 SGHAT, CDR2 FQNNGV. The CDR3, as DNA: TGTGCCAGCAGCCCAGGACCGGGACACTATAATGAAAAACTGTTTTTT. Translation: CASSPGPGHYNEKLFF.

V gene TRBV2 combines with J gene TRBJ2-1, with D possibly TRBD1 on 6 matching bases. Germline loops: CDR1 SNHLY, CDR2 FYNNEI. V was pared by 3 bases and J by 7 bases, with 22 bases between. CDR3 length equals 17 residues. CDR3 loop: CASSDLTGAFELNEQFF. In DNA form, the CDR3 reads TGTGCCAGCAGTGATTTGACAGGCGCCTTTGAATTAAATGAGCAGTTCTTC.

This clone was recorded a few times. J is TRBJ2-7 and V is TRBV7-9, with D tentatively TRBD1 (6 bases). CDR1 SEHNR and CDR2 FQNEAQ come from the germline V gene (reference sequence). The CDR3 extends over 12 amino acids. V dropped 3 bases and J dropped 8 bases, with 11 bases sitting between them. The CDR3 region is CASSLGHNKQYF. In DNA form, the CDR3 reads TGTGCCAGCAGCTTGGGACATAATAAGCAGTACTTC.

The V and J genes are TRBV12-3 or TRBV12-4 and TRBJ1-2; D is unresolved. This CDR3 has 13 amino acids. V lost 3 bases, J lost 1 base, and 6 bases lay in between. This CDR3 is CASSLSGNYGYTF. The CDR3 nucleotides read TGTGCCAGCAGTTTGTCGGGTAACTATGGCTACACCTTC.

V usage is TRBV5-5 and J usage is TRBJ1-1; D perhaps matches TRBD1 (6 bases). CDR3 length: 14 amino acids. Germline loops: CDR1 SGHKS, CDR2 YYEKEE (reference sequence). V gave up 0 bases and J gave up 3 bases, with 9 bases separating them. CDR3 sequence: CASSLDPGDTEAFF. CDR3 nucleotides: TGTGCCAGCAGCTTGGATCCAGGGGACACTGAAGCTTTCTTT. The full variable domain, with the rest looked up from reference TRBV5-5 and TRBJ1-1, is DAGVTQSPTHLIKTRGQQVTLRCSPISGHKSVSWYQQVLGQGPQFIFQYYEKEERGRGNFPDRFSARQFPNYSSELNVNALLLGDSALYLCASSLDPGDTEAFFGQGTRLTVV.

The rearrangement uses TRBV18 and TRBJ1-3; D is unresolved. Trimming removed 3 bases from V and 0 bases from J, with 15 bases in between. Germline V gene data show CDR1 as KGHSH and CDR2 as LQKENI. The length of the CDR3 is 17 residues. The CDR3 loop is CASSPESGRFSGNTIYF. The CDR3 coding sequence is TGTGCCAGCTCACCGGAATCAGGCCGATTCTCTGGAAACACCATATATTTT.